Below, 10 T cell receptor beta chains from the same sample are listed, as sequenced in a study of OX40 agonist ivuxolimab in advanced cancers. Here immunoSEQ multiplex PCR was the method, and the copy in TCRdb shows in-frame clones only, minus some. The sample includes roughly 56,000 clones, roughly 84% of them seen just once. Sample: CD4+ or CD8+ T cells sorted from blood, taken in a trial of the OX40 agonist ivuxolimab. These receptors came from an adult with an advanced solid tumor such as melanoma, head and neck, liver or kidney cancer.

The chain joins TRBV7-3 to TRBJ2-2; D is undetermined. There are 14 residues in the CDR3. Looked up from germline, CDR1 is SGHTA and CDR2 is FQGTGA. The ends were cut back, 1 base at V and 4 bases at J, with 7 bases in the middle. CDR3 DNA: TGTGCCAGCAGCTTAAACCCTGGCACCGGGGAGCTGTTTTTT. It translates to CASSLNPGTGELFF. Complete variable domain (other parts from reference TRBV7-3 and TRBJ2-2): GAGVSQTPSNKVTEKGKYVELRCDPISGHTALYWYRQSLGQGPEFLIYFQGTGAADDSGLPNDRFFAVRPEGSVSTLKIQRTERGDSAVYLCASSLNPGTGELFFGEGSRLTVL.

The CDR3 protein is CASSLGQGMGYTF. The CDR3 region has the DNA TGCGCCAGCAGCTTGGGACAGGGGATGGGCTACACCTTC. The J gene is TRBJ1-2, the V gene TRBV5-1; 8 nucleotides match TRBD1. V was pared by 0 bases and J by 8 bases, with 3 bases of the junction left unmatched. The germline V gene encodes CDR1 SGHRS and CDR2 YFSETQ. The CDR3 consists of 13 residues.

The chain links TRBV2 to TRBJ1-1; D gene ambiguous. This CDR3 has 12 residues. Germline lookup yields CDR1 SNHLY and CDR2 FYNNEI. The ends were cut back, 4 bases at V and 10 bases at J, with 13 bases in the middle. The CDR3 DNA reads TGTGCCAGCAGTGGTACCCAAGAGGGAGCTTTCTTT. Translating it yields CASSGTQEGAFF. Filled out from reference TRBV2 and TRBJ1-1, the complete variable domain reads EPEVTQTPSHQVTQMGQEVILRCVPISNHLYFYWYRQILGQKVEFLVSFYNNEISEKSEIFDDQFSVERPDGSNFTLKIRSTKLEDSAMYFCASSGTQEGAFFGQGTRLTVV.

This chain links TRBV28 with TRBJ2-7; TRBD2 agrees at 8 bases. V shed 10 bases, J shed 2 bases, and the junction held 4 bases outside the gene matches. The CDR3 sequence is 12 residues long. From germline, CDR1 is MDHEN and CDR2 SYDVKM. CDR3 coding DNA: TGTGCCACGCGGGGGGATACCTACGAGCAGTACTTC. Translating it yields CATRGDTYEQYF.

This clone was seen a single time. The V gene is TRBV5-4, the J gene TRBJ1-3; the match to TRBD1 covers 8 bases. Germline trimming cut 1 base from V and 3 bases from J; bases unmatched to any gene: 3. The CDR3 length is 15 residues. CDR1 and CDR2 from the germline V gene are SGHNT and YYREEE (reference sequence). The DNA for the CDR3 is TGTGCCAGCAGCTTGCAGGGGGCAAGTGGAAACACCATATATTTT. It encodes CASSLQGASGNTIYF.

The table lists this clone with a few counts. V gene TRBV2 combines with J gene TRBJ1-1; TRBD1 matches 11 bases. Trimming removed 6 bases from V and 2 bases from J; junction bases left unmatched: 8. The CDR3 has 16 amino acids. The V gene's germline CDR1 is SNHLY and CDR2 FYNNEI. CDR3 DNA: TGTGCCAGCAGCCCTGGACAGGGGGCACAAAACACTGAAGCTTTCTTT. Protein sequence: CASSPGQGAQNTEAFF.

The count of this clone is one. This chain connects TRBV30 to TRBJ2-5; 12 positions match TRBD2. Unmatched junction bases numbered 14, after V lost 4 bases and J lost 11 bases. The CDR3 totals 15 residues. Germline V gene lookup returns CDR1 GTSNPN and CDR2 SVGIG (reference sequence). DNA for the CDR3: TGTGCCTGGATTGCTAGCGGGAGGGCCGACGGAGGGCAGTACTTC. Its protein is CAWIASGRADGGQYF. The full variable domain, with the rest looked up from reference TRBV30 and TRBJ2-5, is SQTIHQWPATLVQPVGSPLSLECTVEGTSNPNLYWYRQAAGRGLQLLFYSVGIGQISSEVPQNLSASRPQDRQFILSSKKLLLSDSGFYLCAWIASGRADGGQYFGPGTRLLVL.

CDR3 DNA: TGTGCCAGCAGTTTATCGGACAGGGTTTGGCACGAGCAGTACTTC. It encodes CASSLSDRVWHEQYF. The rearrangement uses TRBV27 and TRBJ2-7; 8 bases line up with TRBD1. In germline, CDR1 is MNHEY, CDR2 SMNVEV (reference sequence). The CDR3 consists of 15 residues. Germline trimming cut 0 bases from V and 5 bases from J; bases unmatched to any gene: 6.

The chain couples TRBV2 to TRBJ2-1; the match to TRBD2 covers 15 bases. V dropped 6 bases and J dropped 2; count of bases not matched to a gene: 5. CDR3 length: 17 residues. Per the germline V gene, CDR1 is SNHLY and CDR2 is FYNNEI. CDR3 residues: CASSPGLAGGTYNEQFF. Here the CDR3 DNA reads TGTGCCAGCAGCCCGGGACTAGCGGGGGGAACCTACAATGAGCAGTTCTTC.

The V gene is TRBV18, the J gene TRBJ2-7; 11 bases fit TRBD1. The V gene's germline CDR1 is KGHSH and CDR2 LQKENI. The CDR3 runs to 15 residues. V shed 4 bases and J 6 bases; nucleotides not matched to a gene: 8. CDR3 nucleotide sequence: TGTGCCAGCTCACTTATGGGGACAGGGGGTCTCGAGCAGTACTTC. This sequence encodes CASSLMGTGGLEQYF.